A selection of T cell receptor beta chains follows, all from one sample in a study of T cells in Graves' hyperthyroidism and ophthalmopathy. Each CDR3 protein is one row after TCRdb ran MiXCR on the multiplex PCR reads. Among roughly 350,000 distinct CDR3 sequences listed, about an eighth were seen once. Sequenced: blood. The receptors come from a woman aged 40 to 49 with Graves' ophthalmopathy. CDR3s include the opening cysteine and the closing phenylalanine or tryptophan.

j_call v_call cdr3_aa
TRBJ2-1 TRBV20-1 CSAERGSSYNEQFF
TRBJ2-3 TRBV19 CASSLIAGARTDTQYF
TRBJ1-2 TRBV20-1 CSARDNPGYGYTF
TRBJ1-5 TRBV24-1 CATSGEVNQPQHF
TRBJ2-7 TRBV27 CASSTRLAGVKQYF
TRBJ2-1 TRBV6-6 CASSYSGDHEQFF
TRBJ1-1 TRBV12-3/TRBV12-4 CASSPSGQGAGAFF
TRBJ2-2 TRBV28 CASSLPTGSNTGELFF
TRBJ1-4 TRBV4-2 CASSPGQENEKLFF
TRBJ1-1 TRBV5-4 CASRKTGSNTEAFF
TRBJ1-2 TRBV19 CASSIRGDPYYTF
TRBJ2-1 TRBV2 CASRGLAGGFEQFF
TRBJ2-7 TRBV28 CASSFLGPLYEQYF
TRBJ2-3 TRBV2 CASSEAGGGAIRTDTQYF
TRBJ1-1 TRBV27 CASSLVGSNTEAFF
TRBJ1-1 TRBV4-1 CASSQERGFVNTEAFF
TRBJ2-2 TRBV20-1 CSARDRRKNTGELFF
TRBJ2-1 TRBV6-1 CASSWTPGSRGNEQFF
TRBJ1-6 TRBV24-1 CAPGQGAIKVDSPLHF
TRBJ2-5 TRBV2 CASSGSGGETQYF
TRBJ1-4 TRBV19 CASSMGRNEKLFF
TRBJ2-5 TRBV27 CASSFGTGGETQYF
TRBJ2-1 TRBV2 CASIELAVGEQFF
TRBJ1-1 TRBV6-4 CASSRQDGTEAFF
TRBJ2-1 TRBV10-2 CASRSAGAVYNEQFF
TRBJ2-2 TRBV27 CASSLAITGELFF
TRBJ1-1 TRBV20-1 CSARGQGANEAFF
TRBJ2-2 TRBV10-3 CAISEARGTGELFF
TRBJ2-5 TRBV20-1 CSASKGLPETQYF
TRBJ2-7 TRBV5-6 CASSESWGGDGYEQYF
TRBJ2-1 TRBV7-9 CASSLAVDEQFF
TRBJ2-7 TRBV11-2 CASRVGGDYEQYF
TRBJ2-7 TRBV2 CASKLSGGPTYEQYF
TRBJ2-7 TRBV7-2 CASSQYAGGPREQYF
TRBJ2-5 TRBV3-1 CASSQDTNFQETQYF